One TCR beta chain is described in this entry. The antigen remains undetermined. PCR used 60 Vbeta primers and 13 Jbeta primers. Assay: immunoSEQ multiplex PCR; the TCRdb copy retains only in-frame clones and omits some. The sample contains 150,000 or so clones, 82% of which appear only once. This record belongs to a study of cytomegalovirus exposure and HLA in healthy donors. Study-wide findings and caveats: A likely sequencing artifact accounted for one observed cluster of highly shared sequence variants. CMV serostatus was the only recorded immune exposure for donors. According to an earlier analysis, most TCR beta V segments yielded productive rearrangements about 87% or about 30% of the time.

The germline CDR1 and CDR2 sequences are MGHRA and YSYEKL. V shed 0 bases, J shed 2 bases, and the junction held 3 bases outside the gene matches. This CDR3 spans 15 amino acids. The clonotype originates from a male donor in good health and CMV-seronegative. The sequencing input was PBMCs. V is TRBV4-1 and J is TRBJ2-5; 7 nucleotides line up with TRBD1. The CDR3 DNA sequence: TGCGCCAGCAGCCAAGACAGGGGGAGACAAGAGACCCAGTACTTC. Protein product: CASSQDRGRQETQYF.